In this sample, the clone carrying this T cell receptor (beta chain) turned up a few times. The germline gives CDR1 MGHRA, CDR2 YSYEKL. This CDR3 region has 15 residues. The V gene end was trimmed by 6 bases and the J gene end by 1 base; junction bases not matched to a gene: 1. The sample is drawn from a study of blood T cell repertoires in COVID-19. Study at large: From T cells, B-cell-depleted T cells, or PBMCs came the material, which was cDNA or gDNA.

In the source study's methods: Researchers report that nucleated cell counts were estimated from reference gene primer amplification. Sequenced by immunoSEQ multiplex PCR; TCRdb stores in-frame clones only, minus some. D and trimming were read from the DNA, whereas the V and J calls and clone size are those reported in that table. This sample has over 200,000 clones, with roughly 84% found just once. The chain carries TRBV4-1 and TRBJ1-5, with 12 bases aligning to TRBD1. What was sequenced was peripheral blood. This TCR came from a man aged 50 to 59 with active or convalescent COVID-19. The CDR3 here is CASRGQGASNQPQHF. The DNA for the CDR3 is TGCGCCAGCAGGGGACAGGGGGCAAGCAATCAGCCCCAGCATTTT.